Detailed here is one TCR beta chain. Its binding antigen is unknown. No per-base quality is available; no much larger clone lies one base away. These data originate in a study of CD4 T cell repertoires in COVID-19 (dated by TCRdb to 2020 to 2023). About the investigation overall: To analyze cross-reactivity, CFSE-low cells were expanded with IL-2 for roughly ten days and then labeled again and restimulated with spike proteins from other coronaviruses. In three recovered individuals, the researchers analyzed the TCR Vbeta repertoire of SARS-CoV-2-reactive T cells at the subset level. In COVID-19-recovered individuals, the study described naturally processed CD4+ T cell responses to SARS-CoV-2 spike and nucleoprotein and used TCR Vbeta sequencing to evaluate clonal composition.

The paper's findings and limits, for the study overall: Several of the most expanded SARS-CoV-2-reactive clonotypes were present in two or all three memory subsets, which suggests intraclonal diversification. Between 7 and 25% of SARS-CoV-2 clonotypes were also detected in SARS-CoV and/or HKU1 spike-stimulated secondary cultures, consistent with cross-reactivity.

Receptor amplification or capture employed the immunoSEQ multiplex PCR assay. The source study handled its data this way. The Chao-Jaccard similarity index and counts of shared clonotypes were used to quantify repertoire overlap between subsets. As stored in TCRdb, this immuneACCESS dataset retains in-frame rearrangements with V and J assigned. A fraction of the clones does not appear; measured against another copy, unresolved V genes explain less than half of the discrepancy, and the remainder lacks a known reason. That table is the source of V, J and clone size, and D and trimming were worked out from the DNA. The sample table lists about 25,000 clones, 93% of them with a count of one. Of the sample, under 0.8% falls within the top ten clones. Uncultured memory T cell samples were sequenced directly after ex vivo isolation. From peripheral blood mononuclear cells, the researchers isolated CD4+ total memory, central memory, effector memory and circulating T follicular helper cells.

Unmatched junction bases come to 11, with V trimmed by 0 bases and J by 5 bases. Measured from the cysteine to the phenylalanine, the CDR3 is 17 residues long. Only the CDR3 DNA stays, 51 bases, in frame from base 1. Sequences LNHNV (CDR1) and YYDKDF (CDR2) are obtained from the germline V gene (reference sequence). The clonotype was recovered from a human donor who had COVID-19. Source: circulating follicular helper CD4+ T cells (cTfh) from blood, taken before the COVID-19 pandemic. Reading the label with the study, this specimen's cell subset or site is: circulating T follicular helper cells. Rearrangement joined TRBV15 to TRBJ2-7; TRBD2 fits 9 bases in the junction. The CDR3 amino acid sequence is: CATSRDPTGTSFNEQYF. The DNA is TGTGCCACCAGCAGAGATCCGACCGGGACTAGCTTCAACGAGCAGTACTTC.